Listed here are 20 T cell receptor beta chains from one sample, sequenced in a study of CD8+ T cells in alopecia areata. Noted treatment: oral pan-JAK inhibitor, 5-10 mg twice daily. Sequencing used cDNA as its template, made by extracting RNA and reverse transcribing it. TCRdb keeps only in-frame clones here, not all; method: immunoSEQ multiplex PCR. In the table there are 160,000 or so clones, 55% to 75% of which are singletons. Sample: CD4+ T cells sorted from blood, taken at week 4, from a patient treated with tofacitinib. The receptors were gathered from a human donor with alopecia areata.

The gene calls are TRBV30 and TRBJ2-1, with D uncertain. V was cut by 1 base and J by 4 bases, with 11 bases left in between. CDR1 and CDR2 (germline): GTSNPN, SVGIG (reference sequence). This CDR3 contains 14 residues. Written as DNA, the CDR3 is TGTGCCTGGAGTGGGGCTATAGGATACAATGAGCAGTTCTTC. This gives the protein CAWSGAIGYNEQFF.

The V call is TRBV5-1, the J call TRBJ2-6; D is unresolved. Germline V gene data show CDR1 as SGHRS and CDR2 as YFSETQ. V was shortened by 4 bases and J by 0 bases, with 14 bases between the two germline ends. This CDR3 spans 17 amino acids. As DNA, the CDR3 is TGCGCCAGCAGCCCGGTTCGCATGAGCTCTGGGGCCAACGTCCTGACTTTC. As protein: CASSPVRMSSGANVLTF.

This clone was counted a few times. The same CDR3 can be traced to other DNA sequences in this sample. DNA for the CDR3: TGCAGCGTTGCCGGCAATGAGCAGTTCTTC. It is translated as CSVAGNEQFF. V and J are TRBV29-1 and TRBJ2-1; D gene uncertain. V was trimmed by 4 bases and J by 6 bases, leaving 4 bases between them. Looked up from germline, CDR1 is SQVTM and CDR2 is ANQGSEA. There are 10 residues in the CDR3.

The CDR3 region is CAWSMAGYSYNEQFF. The CDR3 region has the DNA TGTGCCTGGAGTATGGCGGGTTACTCCTACAATGAGCAGTTCTTC. The V call is TRBV30, the J call TRBJ2-1, with a possible D match to TRBD2 (5 bases). CDR1 is GTSNPN and CDR2 is SVGIG in the germline V gene (reference sequence). The V end lost 2 bases, the J end lost 0 bases, and 11 bases lay between the germline ends. CDR3 length equals 15 residues. The complete variable domain, with remaining parts taken from reference TRBV30 and TRBJ2-1, reads SQTIHQWPATLVQPVGSPLSLECTVEGTSNPNLYWYRQAAGRGLQLLFYSVGIGQISSEVPQNLSASRPQDRQFILSSKKLLLSDSGFYLCAWSMAGYSYNEQFFGPGTRLTVL.

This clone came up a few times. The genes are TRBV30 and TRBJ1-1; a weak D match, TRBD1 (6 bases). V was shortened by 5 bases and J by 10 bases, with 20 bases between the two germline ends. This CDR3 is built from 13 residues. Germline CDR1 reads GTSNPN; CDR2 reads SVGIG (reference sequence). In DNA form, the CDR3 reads TGTGCCTGGGCTGCCCGGGACACCTGGGGAGCTTTCTTT. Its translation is CAWAARDTWGAFF.

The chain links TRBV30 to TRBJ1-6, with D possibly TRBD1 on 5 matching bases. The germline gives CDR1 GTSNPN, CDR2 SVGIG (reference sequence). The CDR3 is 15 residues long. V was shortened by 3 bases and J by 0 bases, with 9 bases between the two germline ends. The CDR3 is CAWSLDNSYNSPLHF. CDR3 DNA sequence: TGTGCCTGGAGCTTGGACAACTCCTATAATTCACCCCTCCACTTT.

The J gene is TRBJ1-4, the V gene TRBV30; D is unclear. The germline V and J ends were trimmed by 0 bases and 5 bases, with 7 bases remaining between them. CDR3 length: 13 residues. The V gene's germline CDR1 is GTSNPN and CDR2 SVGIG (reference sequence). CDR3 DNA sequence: TGTGCCTGGAGTGTTCGCAGGAATGAAAAACTGTTTTTT. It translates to CAWSVRRNEKLFF.

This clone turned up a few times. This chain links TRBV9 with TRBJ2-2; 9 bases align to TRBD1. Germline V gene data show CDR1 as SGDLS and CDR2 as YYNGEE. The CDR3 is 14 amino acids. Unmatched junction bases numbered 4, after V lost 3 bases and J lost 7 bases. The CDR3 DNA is TGTGCCAGCAGCGCAACAGGGGGCGGCGGGGAGCTGTTTTTT. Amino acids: CASSATGGGGELFF.

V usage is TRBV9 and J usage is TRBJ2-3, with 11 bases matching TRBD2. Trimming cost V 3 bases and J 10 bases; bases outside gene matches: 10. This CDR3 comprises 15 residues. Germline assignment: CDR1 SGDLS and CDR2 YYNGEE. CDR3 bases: TGTGCCAGCAGCGCCACCCTTAGCGGGGGGGCGGCGCAGTATTTT. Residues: CASSATLSGGAAQYF.

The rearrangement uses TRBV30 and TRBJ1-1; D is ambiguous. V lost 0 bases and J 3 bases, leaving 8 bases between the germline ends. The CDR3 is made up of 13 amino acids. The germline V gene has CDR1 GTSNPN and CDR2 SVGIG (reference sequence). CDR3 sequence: CAWSVASHTEAFF. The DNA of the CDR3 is TGTGCCTGGAGTGTAGCCAGCCACACTGAAGCTTTCTTT.

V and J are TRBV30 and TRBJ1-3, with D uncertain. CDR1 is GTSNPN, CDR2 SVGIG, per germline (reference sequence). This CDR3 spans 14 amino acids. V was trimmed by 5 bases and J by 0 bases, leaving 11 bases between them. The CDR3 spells CAWARLASGNTIYF. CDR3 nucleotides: TGTGCCTGGGCACGACTGGCCTCTGGAAACACCATATATTTT.

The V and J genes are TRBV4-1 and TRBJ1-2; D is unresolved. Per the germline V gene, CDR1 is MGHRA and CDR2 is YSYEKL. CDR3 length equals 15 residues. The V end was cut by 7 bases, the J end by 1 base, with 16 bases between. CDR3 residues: CASTPRVGDNYGYTF. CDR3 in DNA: TGCGCCAGCACCCCGAGGGTAGGTGATAACTATGGCTACACCTTC.

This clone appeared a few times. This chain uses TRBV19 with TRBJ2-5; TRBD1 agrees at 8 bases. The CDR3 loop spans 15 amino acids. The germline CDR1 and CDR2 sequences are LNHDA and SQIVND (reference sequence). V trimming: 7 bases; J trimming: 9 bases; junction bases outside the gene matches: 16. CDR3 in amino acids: CASTPTGAQYEAQYF. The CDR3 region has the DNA TGTGCCAGTACTCCGACAGGGGCCCAGTATGAGGCCCAGTACTTC.

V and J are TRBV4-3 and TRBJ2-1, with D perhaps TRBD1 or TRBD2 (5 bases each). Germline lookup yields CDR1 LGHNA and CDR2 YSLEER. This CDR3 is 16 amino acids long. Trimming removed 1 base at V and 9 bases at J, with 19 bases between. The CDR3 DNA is TGCGCCAGCAGCCAAGTGGAGGAGCGGTTGAGGGGTGAGCAGTTCTTC. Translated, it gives CASSQVEERLRGEQFF.

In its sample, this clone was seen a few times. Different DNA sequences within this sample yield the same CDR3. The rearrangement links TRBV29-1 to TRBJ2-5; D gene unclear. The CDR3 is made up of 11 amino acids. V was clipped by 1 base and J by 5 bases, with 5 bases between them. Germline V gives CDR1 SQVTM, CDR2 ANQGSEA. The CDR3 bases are TGCAGCGTTGAAGTGGGTGAGACCCAGTACTTC. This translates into CSVEVGETQYF.

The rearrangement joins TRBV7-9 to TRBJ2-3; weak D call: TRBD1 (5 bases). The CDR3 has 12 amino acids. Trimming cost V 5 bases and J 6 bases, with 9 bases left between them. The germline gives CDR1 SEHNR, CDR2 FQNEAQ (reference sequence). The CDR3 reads CASSERGDTQYF. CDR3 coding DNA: TGTGCCAGCAGCGAAAGGGGCGATACGCAGTATTTT.

The CDR3 DNA sequence: TGTGCCAGCAGTTTTCCAGGGGGAAGTTCCTACAATGAGCAGTTCTTC. Translation: CASSFPGGSSYNEQFF. This chain joins TRBV27 and TRBJ2-1; 7 bases are shared with TRBD1. Germline loops: CDR1 MNHEY, CDR2 SMNVEV (reference sequence). The CDR3 is made up of 16 amino acids. With 3 bases clipped from V and 1 base from J, the junction kept 6 bases outside the gene matches.

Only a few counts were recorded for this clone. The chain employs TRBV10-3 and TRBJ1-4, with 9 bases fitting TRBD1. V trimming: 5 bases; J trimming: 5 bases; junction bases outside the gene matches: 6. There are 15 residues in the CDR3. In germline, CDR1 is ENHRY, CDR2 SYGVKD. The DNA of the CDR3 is TGTGCCATCAGTCCCACGACAGGGGGAAATGAAAAACTGTTTTTT. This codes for CAISPTTGGNEKLFF.

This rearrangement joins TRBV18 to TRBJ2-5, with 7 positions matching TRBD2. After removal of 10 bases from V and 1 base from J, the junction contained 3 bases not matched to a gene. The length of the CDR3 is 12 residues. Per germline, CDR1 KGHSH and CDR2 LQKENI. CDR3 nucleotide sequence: TGTGCCACCGGGGGGATCCAAGAGACCCAGTACTTC. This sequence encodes CATGGIQETQYF.

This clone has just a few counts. This CDR3 is CASSPQAGLAGGTGELFF. DNA for the CDR3: TGTGCCAGCAGCCCCCAAGCGGGACTAGCGGGGGGGACCGGGGAGCTGTTTTTT. This chain uses TRBV7-2 with TRBJ2-2; 16 bases map to TRBD2. Germline V gene data show CDR1 as SGHTA and CDR2 as FQGNSA. J was trimmed by 5 bases and V by 5 bases; bases with no gene match: 8. This CDR3 contains 18 residues.